What follows describes a single TCR beta chain. Its specificity is not known. This sample was taken from a study of a mutant IDH1 vaccine in newly diagnosed glioma. Study information: Patients had received radiotherapy, temozolomide, or both previously, most receiving both. Overall study findings and caveats: Patients mounted vaccine-induced immune responses in approximately 94% of cases.

The sample's time point: week 5, during vaccination. Each dose delivered 300 ug of mutant IDH1 20-mer peptide subcutaneously with imiquimod. Each astrocytoma in the donors was new, WHO grade 3 or 4, IDH1-mutant and ATRX-lost. Germline assignment: CDR1 SGHDT and CDR2 YYEEEE. This CDR3 contains 15 residues. Trimming pared 1 base from V and 7 bases from J, leaving 16 bases between. This table comes from immunoSEQ multiplex PCR, and its TCRdb copy is limited to in-frame clones, with some not included. The sample includes 25,000 to 30,000 clones, 80% to 90% of them seen just once. Source: PBMCs, taken from a glioma patient whose treatment included an IDH1 peptide vaccine. This rearrangement joins TRBV5-6 to TRBJ2-3; tentatively, D is TRBD1 (5 bases). The TCR originated in a man between 18 and 29 years old with glioma. The CDR3 bases are TGTGCCAGCAGCTTGAGGGGTGGGGCTTGGAATACGCAGTATTTT. It codes for CASSLRGGAWNTQYF.